A selection of T cell receptor beta chains follows, all from one sample in a study of radiation and T cells in renal cell carcinoma. Clones were sequenced by immunoSEQ multiplex PCR, and TCRdb holds only the in-frame ones, with some missing. The sample shows just under 80,000 clones, about 86% of them seen only once. This specimen was blood, taken from a patient whose treatment included radiotherapy and nephrectomy. The receptors shown here come from a woman aged 45-65 years with renal cell carcinoma. CDR3s include the opening cysteine and the closing phenylalanine or tryptophan. The order of the fields is V gene, D gene, J gene, clone size, CDR3 protein, CDR3 DNA. D genes are given only for firm matches. Clone size is stated in some rows and not others, as once, few, many or a class when expanded.

TRBV28	.	TRBJ2-7	once	CASSLLSSYEQYF	TGTGCCAGCAGTTTGTTGTCATCCTACGAGCAGTACTTC
TRBV29-1	.	TRBJ1-1	.	CSVSLTNTEAFF	TGCAGCGTTAGTCTGACGAACACTGAAGCTTTCTTT
TRBV4-1	.	TRBJ2-7	.	CASSQDSYEQYF	TGCGCCAGCAGCCAAGATTCCTACGAGCAGTACTTC
TRBV7-2	.	TRBJ2-3	.	CASSSLVGETQYF	TGTGCCAGCAGCTCCTTGGTGGGAGAAACGCAGTATTTT
TRBV7-2	.	TRBJ1-4	.	CASSSKGGLGKLFF	TGTGCCAGCAGCTCGAAGGGGGGCTTGGGGAAACTGTTTTTT
TRBV5-1	TRBD2	TRBJ2-7	.	CASSEGAGGISYEQYF	TGCGCCAGCTCGGAGGGGGCGGGAGGGATCTCCTACGAGCAGTACTTC
TRBV5-8	.	TRBJ2-1	.	CASSLSNEQFF	TGTGCCAGCAGCTTATCCAATGAGCAGTTCTTC
TRBV28	.	TRBJ1-2	.	CASSARVWGYTF	TGTGCCAGCAGTGCCAGGGTCTGGGGCTACACCTTC
TRBV9	.	TRBJ2-2	.	CASSLGGAGELFF	TGTGCCAGCTCATTAGGGGGAGCCGGGGAGCTGTTTTTT
TRBV15	.	TRBJ1-1	few	CATSRDRAEQKAFF	TGTGCCACCAGCAGAGATCGGGCAGAACAGAAAGCTTTCTTT
TRBV6-5	.	TRBJ1-5	.	CASSYLGYSNQPQHF	TGTGCCAGCAGTTACTTGGGGTATAGCAATCAGCCCCAGCATTTT
TRBV5-1	TRBD2	TRBJ2-2	.	CASSPGPSGGSTGELFF	TGCGCCAGCAGCCCCGGCCCTAGCGGGGGTTCGACCGGGGAGCTGTTTTTT
TRBV5-1	.	TRBJ2-7	few	CASSLGVTAYEQYF	TGCGCCAGCAGCTTGGGAGTCACTGCCTACGAGCAGTACTTC
TRBV4-1	.	TRBJ2-2	.	CASSQDGRGGELFF	TGCGCCAGCAGCCAAGATGGCAGGGGCGGGGAGCTGTTTTTT
TRBV5-6	.	TRBJ2-2	.	CASSLGSGELFF	TGTGCCAGCAGCTTGGGTTCCGGGGAGCTGTTTTTT
TRBV27	TRBD2	TRBJ2-3	.	CASTPIAGASTDTQYF	TGTGCCAGCACCCCCATCGCGGGAGCTAGCACAGATACGCAGTATTTT
TRBV6-5	.	TRBJ1-2	.	CASSYSWSAYGYTF	TGTGCCAGCAGTTACTCGTGGTCGGCCTATGGCTACACCTTC
TRBV18	TRBD1	TRBJ2-7	.	CASSPSGQAEQYF	TGTGCCAGCTCACCAAGCGGACAGGCCGAGCAGTACTTC
TRBV29-1	TRBD2	TRBJ2-7	few	CSVSLTSGREPAYEQYF	TGCAGCGTTTCTCTGACTAGCGGGAGGGAGCCCGCCTACGAGCAGTACTTC
TRBV4-1	.	TRBJ1-3	once	CASSQNRDPGNTIYF	TGCGCCAGCAGCCAGAACAGGGACCCTGGAAACACCATATATTTT
TRBV18	.	TRBJ1-2	.	CASSPTEFYGYTF	TGTGCCAGCTCGCCCACAGAATTCTATGGCTACACCTTC
TRBV6-5	.	TRBJ1-1	.	CASSLRNTEAFF	TGTGCCAGCAGTCTCAGGAACACTGAAGCTTTCTTT
TRBV29-1	.	TRBJ2-5	.	CSVELLAETQYF	TGCAGCGTTGAGCTCCTGGCCGAGACCCAGTACTTC
TRBV6-1	.	TRBJ2-7	.	CASSEALDEQYF	TGTGCCAGCAGTGAAGCCTTGGACGAGCAGTACTTC
TRBV6-4	.	TRBJ1-1	.	CASSKEGNTEAFF	TGTGCCAGCAGTAAAGAGGGGAACACTGAAGCTTTCTTT
TRBV28	.	TRBJ1-2	.	CASRYGDSGYTF	TGTGCCAGCAGATACGGGGATTCGGGCTACACCTTC
TRBV28	.	TRBJ2-7	.	CASSFPGNSYEQYF	TGTGCCAGCAGTTTCCCTGGAAATTCCTACGAGCAGTACTTC
TRBV7-2	.	TRBJ1-3	once	CASSPRLWSGNTIYF	TGTGCCAGCAGCCCCCGGCTTTGGTCTGGAAACACCATATATTTT
TRBV7-2	.	TRBJ2-3	.	CASSSGQLAIDTQYF	TGTGCCAGCAGCTCCGGACAGCTAGCAATAGATACGCAGTATTTT
TRBV5-1	TRBD1	TRBJ2-2	.	CASTGTGTSGELFF	TGCGCCAGCACCGGGACAGGCACCTCCGGGGAGCTGTTTTTT
TRBV7-2	TRBD2	TRBJ2-5	.	CASSPRGLARETQYF	TGTGCCAGCAGCCCTAGAGGACTAGCGCGGGAGACCCAGTACTTC
TRBV10-3	TRBD2	TRBJ2-7	.	CAISTSGRGSYEQYF	TGTGCCATCAGTACAAGCGGGAGGGGCTCCTACGAGCAGTACTTC
TRBV23-1	TRBD1	TRBJ2-7	.	CASSHTDRVSGEQYF	TGCGCCAGCAGTCACACCGACAGGGTATCGGGCGAGCAGTACTTC
TRBV23-1	TRBD1	TRBJ2-7	.	CASSSSDRGLYEQYF	TGCGCCAGCAGTTCCTCGGACAGGGGGCTGTACGAGCAGTACTTC
TRBV4-3	.	TRBJ1-5	.	CASSQGRASNQPQHF	TGCGCCAGCAGCCAAGGTCGGGCGTCAAATCAGCCCCAGCATTTT
TRBV5-1	TRBD2	TRBJ2-1	few	CASSSRLAGGGNEQFF	TGCGCCAGCAGCTCCAGACTAGCGGGAGGCGGTAATGAGCAGTTCTTC
TRBV9	TRBD1	TRBJ2-6	.	CASSAPTGYGANVLTF	TGTGCCAGCAGCGCCCCGACAGGGTATGGGGCCAACGTCCTGACTTTC
TRBV10-3	.	TRBJ2-6	.	CAISELTSSGANVLTF	TGTGCCATCAGTGAGTTAACTTCATCTGGGGCCAACGTCCTGACTTTC
TRBV4-3	.	TRBJ1-4	.	CASSRLMATNEKLFF	TGCGCCAGCAGCCGCCTCATGGCAACTAATGAAAAACTGTTTTTT
TRBV10-2	TRBD1	TRBJ1-1	.	CASRLDRGRTEAFF	TGCGCCAGCAGGCTAGACAGGGGCCGGACTGAAGCTTTCTTT
TRBV5-1	.	TRBJ2-2	.	CASSFSGTDGRELFF	TGCGCCAGCAGCTTCTCCGGGACGGACGGTCGGGAGCTGTTTTTT
TRBV21-1	.	TRBJ1-5	.	CASRGGTGVFGNQPQHF	TGTGCCAGCAGGGGCGGGACAGGGGTTTTCGGCAATCAGCCCCAGCATTTT
TRBV29-1	.	TRBJ2-2	.	CSVDFTQGGELFF	TGCAGCGTTGATTTTACGCAGGGCGGGGAGCTGTTTTTT
TRBV5-6	TRBD1	TRBJ2-7	once	CASSGNRGAYEQYF	TGTGCCAGCAGCGGAAACAGGGGAGCCTACGAGCAGTACTTC
TRBV6-1	TRBD1	TRBJ2-3	.	CASSEARDSSQYF	TGTGCCAGCAGTGAAGCCCGGGACAGCAGCCAGTATTTT
TRBV7-9	.	TRBJ1-6	.	CASSTTGWAGNLSPLHF	TGTGCCAGCAGCACCACCGGGTGGGCAGGGAATTTATCACCCCTCCACTTT
TRBV27	TRBD1	TRBJ1-2	.	CASSTGTGRWNYGYTF	TGTGCCAGCAGTACCGGGACAGGCCGGTGGAACTATGGCTACACCTTC
TRBV5-1	.	TRBJ1-1	.	CASSRSHSANTEAFF	TGCGCCAGCAGCCGCAGCCACTCAGCGAACACTGAAGCTTTCTTT
TRBV15	.	TRBJ1-6	.	CATSSRVGNSPLHF	TGTGCCACCAGCAGTAGGGTTGGCAATTCACCCCTCCACTTT
TRBV19	TRBD2	TRBJ2-5	.	CASSTGLAGGVIQETQYF	TGTGCCAGTAGTACCGGACTAGCGGGAGGGGTTATCCAAGAGACCCAGTACTTC
TRBV9	TRBD1	TRBJ2-7	once	CASSAAGQGFHEQYF	TGTGCCAGCAGCGCAGCGGGACAGGGTTTCCACGAGCAGTACTTC
TRBV2	.	TRBJ2-2	.	CASSRGQGWTGELFF	TGTGCCAGCAGCCGTGGGCAGGGGTGGACCGGGGAGCTGTTTTTT
TRBV5-1	.	TRBJ1-1	.	CASSLERPDEAFF	TGCGCCAGCAGCTTGGAGCGGCCGGATGAAGCTTTCTTT
TRBV11-2	.	TRBJ2-7	.	CASSLGLDYYEQYF	TGTGCCAGCAGCTTAGGTCTAGATTACTACGAGCAGTACTTC
TRBV25-1	TRBD2	TRBJ2-5	.	CASSFGGFQETQYF	TGTGCCAGCAGTTTCGGGGGGTTCCAAGAGACCCAGTACTTC
TRBV18	.	TRBJ2-1	.	CASSPEVGISRNEQFF	TGTGCCAGCTCACCAGAAGTAGGGATTAGTCGGAATGAGCAGTTCTTC
TRBV28	TRBD1	TRBJ1-6	.	CASSLGTGLDSPLHF	TGTGCCAGCAGTTTAGGGACAGGGCTCGATTCACCCCTCCACTTT
TRBV19	TRBD2	TRBJ2-3	.	CASSMTSGSTDTQYF	TGTGCCAGTAGTATGACTAGCGGGAGCACAGATACGCAGTATTTT
TRBV11-2	TRBD2	TRBJ2-1	.	CASSPGLAGYNEQFF	TGTGCCAGCAGCCCTGGACTAGCAGGGTACAATGAGCAGTTCTTC